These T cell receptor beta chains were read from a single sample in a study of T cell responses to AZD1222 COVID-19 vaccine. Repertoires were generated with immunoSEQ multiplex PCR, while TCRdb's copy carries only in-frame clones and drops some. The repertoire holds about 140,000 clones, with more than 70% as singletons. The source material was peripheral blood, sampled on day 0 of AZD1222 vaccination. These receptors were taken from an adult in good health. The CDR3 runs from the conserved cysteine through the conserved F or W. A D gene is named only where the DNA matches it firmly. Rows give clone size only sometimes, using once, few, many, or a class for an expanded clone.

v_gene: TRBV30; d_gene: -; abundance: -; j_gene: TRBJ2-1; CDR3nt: TGTGCCTGGAGGCAAGGTAATGAGCAGTTCTTC; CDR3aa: CAWRQGNEQFF
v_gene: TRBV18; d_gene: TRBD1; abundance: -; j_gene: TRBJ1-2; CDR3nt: TGTGCCAGCTCACTGTTACAGGGGCCGGAGGAAGGCTACACCTTC; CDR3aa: CASSLLQGPEEGYTF
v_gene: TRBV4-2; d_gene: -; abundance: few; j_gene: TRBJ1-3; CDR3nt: TGTGCCAGCAGCCAAGAAGAGTCGGAATACTCTGGAAACACCATATATTTT; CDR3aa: CASSQEESEYSGNTIYF
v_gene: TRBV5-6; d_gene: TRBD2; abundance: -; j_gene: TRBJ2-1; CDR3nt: TGTGCCAGCAGCTCGGGACTAGCGGGAGCAATTGAGCAGTTCTTC; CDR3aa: CASSSGLAGAIEQFF
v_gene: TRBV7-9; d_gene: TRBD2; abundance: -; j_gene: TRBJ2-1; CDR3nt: TGTGCCAGCAGCTTAGTACGGGGAGGGTACAATGAGCAGTTCTTC; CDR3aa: CASSLVRGGYNEQFF
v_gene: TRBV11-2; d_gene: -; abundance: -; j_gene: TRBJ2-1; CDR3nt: TGTGCCAGCAGCCTTCAGGGGAATCCTGAGCAGTTCTTC; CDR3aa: CASSLQGNPEQFF
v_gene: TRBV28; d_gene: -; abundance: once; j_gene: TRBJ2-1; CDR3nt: TGTGCCAGCGACCCGCTGGGAACGAGCTCCTACAATGAGCAGTTCTTC; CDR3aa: CASDPLGTSSYNEQFF
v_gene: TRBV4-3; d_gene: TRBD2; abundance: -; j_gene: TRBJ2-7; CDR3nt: TGCGCCAGCAGCCAAGAAGCGGGGGAGAGCTACGAGCAGTACTTC; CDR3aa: CASSQEAGESYEQYF
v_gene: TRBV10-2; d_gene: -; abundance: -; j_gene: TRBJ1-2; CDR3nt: TGCGCCAGCAGTCTTCCGAATGGAGAGACTATGGATGGCTACACCTTC; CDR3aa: CASSLPNGETMDGYTF
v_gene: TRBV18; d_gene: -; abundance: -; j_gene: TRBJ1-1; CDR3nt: TGTGCCAGCTCACCATTCGGGACGGTGAACACTGAAGCTTTCTTT; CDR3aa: CASSPFGTVNTEAFF
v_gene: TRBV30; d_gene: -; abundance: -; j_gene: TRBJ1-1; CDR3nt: TGTGCCTGGAGTGTACTAGTTGGGACTGAAGCTTTCTTT; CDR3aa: CAWSVLVGTEAFF
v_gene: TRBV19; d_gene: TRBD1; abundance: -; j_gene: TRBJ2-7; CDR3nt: TGTGCCAGTAGAAACAGGGGTGGGGAGCAGTACTTC; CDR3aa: CASRNRGGEQYF
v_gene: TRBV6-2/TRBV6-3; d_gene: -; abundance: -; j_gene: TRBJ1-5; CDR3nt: TGTGCCAGCAGTTTCCGGGACACCAATCAGCCCCAGCATTTT; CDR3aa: CASSFRDTNQPQHF
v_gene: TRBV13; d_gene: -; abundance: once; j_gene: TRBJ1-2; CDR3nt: TGTGCCAGCAGCTTAGGACAGATTATTAACTATGGCTACACCTTC; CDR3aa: CASSLGQIINYGYTF
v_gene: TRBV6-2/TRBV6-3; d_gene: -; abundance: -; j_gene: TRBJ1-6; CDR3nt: TGTGCCAGCAGCTGGAACCGTGCAGAAAGCTCCTATAATTCACCCCTCCACTTT; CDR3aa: CASSWNRAESSYNSPLHF
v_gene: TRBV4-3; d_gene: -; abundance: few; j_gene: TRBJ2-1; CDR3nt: TGCGCCAGCAGCCAAGAACCCCACGCCTACAATGAGCAGTTCTTC; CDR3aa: CASSQEPHAYNEQFF
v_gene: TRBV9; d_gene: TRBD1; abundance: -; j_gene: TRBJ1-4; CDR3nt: TGTGCCAGCAGCCTCGAAGGGGGACAGAATGAAAAACTGTTTTTT; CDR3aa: CASSLEGGQNEKLFF
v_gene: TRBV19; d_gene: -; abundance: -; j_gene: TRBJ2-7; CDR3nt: TGTGCCAGTAGTATGGACATCACCGTCCGCTCCTACGAGCAGTACTTC; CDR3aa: CASSMDITVRSYEQYF
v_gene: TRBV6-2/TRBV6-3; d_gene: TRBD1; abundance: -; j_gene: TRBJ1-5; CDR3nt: TGTGCCAGCAGTCCCGGGACAGAGAATCAGCCCCAGCATTTT; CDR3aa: CASSPGTENQPQHF
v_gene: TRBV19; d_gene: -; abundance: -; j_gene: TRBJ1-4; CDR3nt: TGTGCCAGTACCCCAACTCGCCCAACTAATGAAAAACTGTTTTTT; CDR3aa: CASTPTRPTNEKLFF
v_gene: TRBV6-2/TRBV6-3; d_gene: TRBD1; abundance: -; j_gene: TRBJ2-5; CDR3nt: TGTGCCAGCAGTTACTCGTTGGGACAGAGCAACCTTGGGGAGACCCAGTACTTC; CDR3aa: CASSYSLGQSNLGETQYF
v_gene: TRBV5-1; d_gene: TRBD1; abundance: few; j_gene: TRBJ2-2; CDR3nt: TGCGCCAGCAGCTTGGTCCCCGACAGGGTCACCGGGGAGCTGTTTTTT; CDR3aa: CASSLVPDRVTGELFF
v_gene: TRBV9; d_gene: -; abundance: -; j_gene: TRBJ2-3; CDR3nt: TGTGCCAGCAGCGCCTCCCCCGTGGGTGCGGCAGATACGCAGTATTTT; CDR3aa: CASSASPVGAADTQYF
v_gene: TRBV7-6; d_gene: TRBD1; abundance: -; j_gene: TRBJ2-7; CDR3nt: TGTGCCAGCAGTAAAGGGACAGGGGGCGGCTACGAGCAGTACTTC; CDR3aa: CASSKGTGGGYEQYF
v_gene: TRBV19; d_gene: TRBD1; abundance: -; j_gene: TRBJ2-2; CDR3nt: TGTGCCAGTAGGATAAGGGGACAGGGACCATACACCGGGGAGCTGTTTTTT; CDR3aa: CASRIRGQGPYTGELFF
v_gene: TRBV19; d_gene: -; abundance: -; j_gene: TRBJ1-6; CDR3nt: TGTGCCAGTCGGGACGGCCTCTCCTATAATTCACCCCTCCACTTT; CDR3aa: CASRDGLSYNSPLHF
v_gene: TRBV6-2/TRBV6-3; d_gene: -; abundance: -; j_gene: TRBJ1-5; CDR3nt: TGTGCCAGCAGCTCCCAGTTGGGGGTGGGGCCCCAGCATTTT; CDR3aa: CASSSQLGVGPQHF